Listed below are T cell receptor beta chains from one sample, sequenced in a study of shared clonotypes between healthy human individuals. Clones were sequenced by immunoSEQ multiplex PCR, and TCRdb holds only the in-frame ones, with some missing. The profile shows 2 million to 2.5 million clones, around 92% of them singletons. The sequencing input was naive CD4+ T cells from PBMCs. The receptors originated from a man aged 18 to 30 in good health. Some clones in this sample may be carry-over from other donors' samples. Both conserved end residues are part of each CDR3. The D gene is left open where the match is weak. Some rows have no size entry. The others give once, few or many, or a class for an expanded clone.

abundance	d_gene	v_gene	j_gene	CDR3aa	CDR3nt
.	.	TRBV6-1	TRBJ1-5	CASSEYGRAQPQHF	TGTGCCAGCAGTGAATACGGCAGGGCACAGCCCCAGCATTTT
once	.	TRBV28	TRBJ2-7	CACVSAYEQYF	TGTGCCTGCGTCAGCGCCTACGAGCAGTACTTC
.	.	TRBV25-1	TRBJ2-7	CASSPPDGGLYEQYF	TGTGCCAGCAGTCCCCCCGATGGGGGTTTATACGAGCAGTACTTC
.	.	TRBV27	TRBJ2-6	CASSFWKGGSGANVLTF	TGTGCCAGCAGTTTCTGGAAGGGGGGATCTGGGGCCAACGTCCTGACTTTC
.	.	TRBV7-9	TRBJ1-3	CASSLRRSGNTIYF	TGTGCCAGCAGCTTGCGCCGCTCTGGAAACACCATATATTTT
once	TRBD1	TRBV6-1	TRBJ2-7	CASRERQGAPTYEQYF	TGTGCCAGCAGGGAACGACAGGGGGCACCCACCTACGAGCAGTACTTC
.	TRBD2	TRBV29-1	TRBJ2-1	CSVEDASGRTADEQFF	TGCAGCGTTGAAGACGCTAGCGGGAGGACGGCGGATGAGCAGTTCTTC
.	.	TRBV27	TRBJ2-2	CASSYGGLTGELFF	TGTGCCAGCAGTTACGGGGGCCTCACCGGGGAGCTGTTTTTT
.	TRBD1	TRBV4-1	TRBJ2-5	CASSHEQTGREETQYF	TGCGCCAGCAGTCACGAACAGACAGGGAGAGAAGAGACCCAGTACTTC
.	.	TRBV11-3	TRBJ2-1	CASSETRNNEQFF	TGTGCCAGCAGCGAAACTAGAAACAATGAGCAGTTCTTC
.	TRBD2	TRBV2	TRBJ2-1	CASSTSGRLDEQFF	TGTGCCAGCAGTACTAGCGGGAGGCTCGATGAGCAGTTCTTC
once	TRBD1	TRBV2	TRBJ2-2	CASKGTGGYTGELFF	TGTGCCAGCAAGGGGACAGGGGGCTATACCGGGGAGCTGTTTTTT
.	TRBD1	TRBV4-1	TRBJ2-7	CASSQVGTGTYEQYF	TGCGCCAGCAGCCAAGTCGGGACAGGGACCTACGAGCAGTACTTC
.	.	TRBV9	TRBJ2-3	CASSVGPGQFTPGGTDTQYF	TGTGCCAGCAGCGTAGGTCCGGGACAGTTCACCCCAGGGGGGACAGATACGCAGTATTTT
.	.	TRBV7-2	TRBJ2-3	CASSLAGSTDTQYF	TGTGCCAGCAGCTTAGCGGGAAGCACAGATACGCAGTATTTT
.	TRBD2	TRBV11-1	TRBJ2-1	CASSSGTSGAREQFF	TGTGCCAGCAGCTCGGGGACTAGCGGAGCGCGCGAGCAGTTCTTC
.	TRBD1	TRBV5-1	TRBJ1-5	CASSYGQGDQPQHF	TGCGCCAGCAGCTACGGACAGGGCGATCAGCCCCAGCATTTT